A selection of T cell receptor beta chains follows, all from one sample in a study of T-cell memory formation after mild COVID-19. TCRdb used MiXCR to reprocess the 5' RACE reads, holding one entry per CDR3 protein. Here the sample spans 470,000 or so distinct CDR3 sequences, about 20% being singletons. Material for sequencing was PBMCs or a T cell subset sorted from them (not recorded which). The receptors were sampled from an adult woman who had mild COVID-19 (a few samples of this study predate the infection). Cell type and time point are not known. Each CDR3 is given with its conserved first and last residue. D genes are given only for firm matches. Not every row has a clone size; where given, it reads once, few, many or a size class.

-	TRBD1	TRBV2	TRBJ1-4	TGTGCCAGCCTTCCAACCAGGGGACAGGGTGTTGAAAAACTGTTTTTT	CASLPTRGQGVEKLFF
-	-	TRBV28	TRBJ2-5	TGTGCCAGCATCCCTCCCGGTGCTCCTCTCCGGGGTCCGGAGACCCAGTACTTC	CASIPPGAPLRGPETQYF
-	-	TRBV20-1	TRBJ1-2	TGCAGTGCTAGAGATTACGGGGGCGCCTATGGCTACACCTTC	CSARDYGGAYGYTF
-	-	TRBV5-1	TRBJ2-5	TGCGCCAGCAGCCAGGATCAGGGGGGACGAGAGACCCAGTACTTC	CASSQDQGGRETQYF
-	TRBD1	TRBV20-1	TRBJ2-3	TGCAGTGCAGACGACAGGGGGCAGGCAGATACGCAGTATTTT	CSADDRGQADTQYF
many	-	TRBV5-1	TRBJ2-7	TGCGCCAGCAACTTCGGGGGGCTCGACGAGCAGTACTTC	CASNFGGLDEQYF
few	-	TRBV21-1	TRBJ2-4	TGTGCCAGCAGCACGACAGGGGCAACCTCCAAAAACATTCAGTACTTC	CASSTTGATSKNIQYF
-	TRBD1	TRBV5-1	TRBJ1-1	TGCGCCAGCAGCTTGGGGACAGGGGGCCTCACTGAAGCTTTCTTT	CASSLGTGGLTEAFF
-	TRBD1	TRBV28	TRBJ1-5	TGTGCCAGCAGTTTATTGTACAGGGGGGATAATAGCAATCAGCCCCAGCATTTT	CASSLLYRGDNSNQPQHF
-	TRBD2	TRBV30	TRBJ2-5	TGTGCCTGGAGTGCTCGAGCGGGGGAAGAGACCCAGTACTTC	CAWSARAGEETQYF
many	-	TRBV27	TRBJ1-1	TGTGCCAGCAGTTTACAGGGAGGGGGCACTGAAGCTTTCTTT	CASSLQGGGTEAFF
few	-	TRBV4-3	TRBJ1-3	TGCGCCAGCAGCCAGACCTTTGGCGGATCTGGAAACACCATATATTTT	CASSQTFGGSGNTIYF
-	-	TRBV3-1	TRBJ1-6	TGTGCCAGCAGCGCTAGCAGGGGCAGCAATTCACCCCTCCACTTT	CASSASRGSNSPLHF
many	TRBD2	TRBV2	TRBJ2-1	TGTGCCAGCAGGGACTTAGCGGGGGGTTCCTACAATGAGCAGTTCTTC	CASRDLAGGSYNEQFF
-	-	TRBV6-1	TRBJ2-7	TGTGCCAGCAGTGAAGCGCTGGCTACCTTCTTGATTTCCTACGAGCAGTACTTC	CASSEALATFLISYEQYF
few	TRBD1	TRBV4-2	TRBJ1-5	TGTGCCAGCAGCCAGGATACAGGGGCGATGAATCAGCCCCAGCATTTT	CASSQDTGAMNQPQHF
many	-	TRBV5-1	TRBJ2-1	TGCGCCAGCAGCTTAGGGACTGCAACTTACAATGAGCAGTTCTTC	CASSLGTATYNEQFF
few	TRBD2	TRBV7-9	TRBJ2-5	TGTGCCAGCAGCTCCTTGGACGGGGGGGCAGAGACCCAGTACTTC	CASSSLDGGAETQYF
-	-	TRBV29-1	TRBJ1-1	TGCAGCGTCTCTTTCAGGGGCGGGACTGAAGCTTTCTTT	CSVSFRGGTEAFF
-	TRBD1	TRBV27	TRBJ1-1	TGTGCCAGCAGTGCACGACAGGGTTGGACTGAAGCTTTCTTT	CASSARQGWTEAFF
-	TRBD2	TRBV9	TRBJ2-1	TGTGCCAGCAGCGTATCTTCTAGCGGGGGATTAATTGGGCAGTTCTTC	CASSVSSSGGLIGQFF
few	-	TRBV5-1	TRBJ1-6	TGCGCCAGCAGCCCGAACACAGATAATTCACCCCTCCACTTT	CASSPNTDNSPLHF
-	TRBD2	TRBV18	TRBJ2-1	TGTGCCAGCTCACCACTTGCGGGAGTAGGGAACAATGAGCAGTTCTTC	CASSPLAGVGNNEQFF
-	-	TRBV15	TRBJ2-3	TGTGCCACCAGCAGACAATTTGGAGCGGAGTTAACAGATACGCAGTATTTT	CATSRQFGAELTDTQYF
few	-	TRBV5-6	TRBJ2-7	TGTGCCAGCAGCTTGGTATCAGGGAGAGGGCCCTACGAGCAGTACTTC	CASSLVSGRGPYEQYF
-	TRBD1	TRBV6-5	TRBJ1-4	TGTGCCAGCCGGGTGGCAGGGGGAAGGAAACTGTTTTTT	CASRVAGGRKLFF
-	-	TRBV5-1	TRBJ1-1	TGCGCCAGCAGCTTGGGGTACGGGATGAACACTGAAGCTTTCTTT	CASSLGYGMNTEAFF
-	-	TRBV6-5	TRBJ2-2	TGTGCCAGCAGTTACGGGATTAACACCGGGGAGCTGTTTTTT	CASSYGINTGELFF
few	TRBD2	TRBV12-3/TRBV12-4	TRBJ2-7	TGTGCCAGCAGTCTATCCCCCGGGACTACCTCCTACGAGCAGTACTTC	CASSLSPGTTSYEQYF
few	TRBD2	TRBV4-1	TRBJ2-3	TGCGCCAGCAGCCAAGCCCCTATGGGACTACCTACAGATACGCAGTATTTT	CASSQAPMGLPTDTQYF
few	-	TRBV4-1	TRBJ1-4	TGCGCCAGCAGCCAAGATAAGGGACCAGAAAAACTGTTTTTT	CASSQDKGPEKLFF
-	-	TRBV6-5	TRBJ2-6	TGTGCCAGCAGGAAAACAGGGCGTGGGGCCAACGTCCTGACTTTC	CASRKTGRGANVLTF